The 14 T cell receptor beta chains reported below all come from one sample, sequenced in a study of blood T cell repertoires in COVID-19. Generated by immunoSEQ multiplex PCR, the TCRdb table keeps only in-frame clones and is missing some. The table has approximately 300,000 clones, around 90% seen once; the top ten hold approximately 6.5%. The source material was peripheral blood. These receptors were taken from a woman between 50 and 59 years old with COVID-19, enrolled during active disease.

For the CDR3, the DNA is TGTGCCAGTAGTCTCCCCGGACTGGAGCAGTTCTTC. Translation gives CASSLPGLEQFF. V gene TRBV19 combines with J gene TRBJ2-1; D may be TRBD2 (5 bases). CDR1 and CDR2 from the germline V gene are LNHDA and SQIVND (reference sequence). The CDR3 length is 12 residues. Trimming left V 5 bases short and J 10 bases short, with 12 bases between.

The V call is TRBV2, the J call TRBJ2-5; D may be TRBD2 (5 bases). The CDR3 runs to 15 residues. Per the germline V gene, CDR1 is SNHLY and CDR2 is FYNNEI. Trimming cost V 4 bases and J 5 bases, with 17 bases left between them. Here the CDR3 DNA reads TGTGCCAGCAGTGTGCCGGACTCTGACGGGGAGACCCAGTACTTC. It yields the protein CASSVPDSDGETQYF.

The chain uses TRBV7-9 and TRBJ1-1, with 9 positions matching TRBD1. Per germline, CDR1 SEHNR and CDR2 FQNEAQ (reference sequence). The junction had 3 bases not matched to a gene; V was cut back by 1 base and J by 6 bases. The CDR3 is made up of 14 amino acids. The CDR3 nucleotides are TGTGCCAGCAGCTTAGGTAGGGACAGGGCTGAAGCTTTCTTT. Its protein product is CASSLGRDRAEAFF. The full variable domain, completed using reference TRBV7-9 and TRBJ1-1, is DTGVSQNPRHKITKRGQNVTFRCDPISEHNRLYWYRQTLGQGPEFLTYFQNEAQLEKSRLLSDRFSAERPKGSFSTLEIQRTEQGDSAMYLCASSLGRDRAEAFFGQGTRLTVV.

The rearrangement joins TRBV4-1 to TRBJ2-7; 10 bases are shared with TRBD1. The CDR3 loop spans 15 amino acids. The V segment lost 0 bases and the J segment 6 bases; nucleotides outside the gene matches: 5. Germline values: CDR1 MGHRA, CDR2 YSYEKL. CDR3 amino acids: CASSQEPGQGFEQYF. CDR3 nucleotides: TGCGCCAGCAGCCAAGAACCGGGACAGGGGTTCGAGCAGTACTTC.

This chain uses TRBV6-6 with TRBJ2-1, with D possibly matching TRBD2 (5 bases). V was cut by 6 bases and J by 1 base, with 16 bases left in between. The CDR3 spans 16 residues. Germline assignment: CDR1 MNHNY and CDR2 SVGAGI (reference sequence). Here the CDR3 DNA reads TGTGCCAGCAGCGACCGAGTGACTAATTCCTACAATGAGCAGTTCTTC. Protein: CASSDRVTNSYNEQFF.

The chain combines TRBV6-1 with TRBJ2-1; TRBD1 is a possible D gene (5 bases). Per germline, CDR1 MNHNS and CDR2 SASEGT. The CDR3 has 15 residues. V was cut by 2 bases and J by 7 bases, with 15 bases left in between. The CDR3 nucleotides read TGTGCCAGCAGTGAACAAGGGTTCCCAGGGAATGAGCAGTTCTTC. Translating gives CASSEQGFPGNEQFF.

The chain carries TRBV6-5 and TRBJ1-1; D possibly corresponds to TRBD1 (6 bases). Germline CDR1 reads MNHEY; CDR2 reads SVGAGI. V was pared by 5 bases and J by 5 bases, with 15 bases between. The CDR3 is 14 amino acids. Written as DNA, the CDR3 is TGTGCCAGCAGTCCTTCGGGGACAAAAACTGAAGCTTTCTTT. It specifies CASSPSGTKTEAFF.

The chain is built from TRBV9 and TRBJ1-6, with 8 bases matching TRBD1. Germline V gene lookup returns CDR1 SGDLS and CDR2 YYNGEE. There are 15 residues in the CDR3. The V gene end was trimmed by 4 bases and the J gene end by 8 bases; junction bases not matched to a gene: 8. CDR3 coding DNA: TGTGCCAGCAGCCCCCGACAGGGGTTTTATTCACCCCTCCACTTT. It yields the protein CASSPRQGFYSPLHF.

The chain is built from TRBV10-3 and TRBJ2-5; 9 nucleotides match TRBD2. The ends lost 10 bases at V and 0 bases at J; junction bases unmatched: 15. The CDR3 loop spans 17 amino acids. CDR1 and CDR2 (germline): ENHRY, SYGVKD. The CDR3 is CATNLRGLAGHQETQYF. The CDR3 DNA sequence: TGTGCCACTAATCTTCGAGGGCTAGCGGGACACCAAGAGACCCAGTACTTC.

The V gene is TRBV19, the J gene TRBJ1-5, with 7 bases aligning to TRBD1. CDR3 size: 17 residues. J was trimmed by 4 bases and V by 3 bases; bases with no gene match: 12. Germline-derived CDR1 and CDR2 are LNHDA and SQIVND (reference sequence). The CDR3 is CASSISRGDRANQPQHF. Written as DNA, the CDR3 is TGTGCCAGTAGTATTTCAAGGGGAGACAGGGCAAATCAGCCCCAGCATTTT.

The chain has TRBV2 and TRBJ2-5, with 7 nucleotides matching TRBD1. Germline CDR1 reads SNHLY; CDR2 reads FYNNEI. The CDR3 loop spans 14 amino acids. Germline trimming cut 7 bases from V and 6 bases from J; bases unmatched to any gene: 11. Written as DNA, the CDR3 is TGTGCCAGCACCCCGGGACAGACTCGGAAGACCCAGTACTTC. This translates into CASTPGQTRKTQYF.

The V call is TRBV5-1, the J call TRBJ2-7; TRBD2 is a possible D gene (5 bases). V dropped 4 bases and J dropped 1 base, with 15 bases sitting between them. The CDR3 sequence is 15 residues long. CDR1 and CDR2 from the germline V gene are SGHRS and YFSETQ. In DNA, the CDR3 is TGCGCCAGCAGCCTCGAAACGGGGATGTCCTACGAGCAGTACTTC. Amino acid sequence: CASSLETGMSYEQYF.

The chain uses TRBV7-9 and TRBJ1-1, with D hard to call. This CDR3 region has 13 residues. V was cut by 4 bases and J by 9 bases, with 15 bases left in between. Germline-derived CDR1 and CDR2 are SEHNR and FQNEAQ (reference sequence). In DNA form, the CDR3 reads TGTGCCAGCAGCTCCTACTCGACGGGAAAAGCTTTCTTT. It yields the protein CASSSYSTGKAFF.

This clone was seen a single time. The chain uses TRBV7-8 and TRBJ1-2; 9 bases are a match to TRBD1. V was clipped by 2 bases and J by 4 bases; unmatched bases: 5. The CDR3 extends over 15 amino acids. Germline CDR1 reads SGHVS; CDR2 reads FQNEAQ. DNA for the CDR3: TGTGCCAGCAGCTTAAGGGACAGGGCGATCTATGGCTACACCTTC. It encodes CASSLRDRAIYGYTF.